The 21 T cell receptor beta chains reported below all come from one sample, sequenced in a study of T cell repertoires in cytomegalovirus infection. One entry per CDR3 protein results from TCRdb running MiXCR on the reads. The table includes 310,000 or so distinct CDR3 sequences, roughly a tenth detected once. Sequencing was carried out using PBMCs. Every receptor here comes from a human donor in good health (CMV status not recorded). Some clones in this sample may be carry-over from other donors' samples.

This clonotype was seen repeatedly, ten times or more. Germline is not matched at one junction end, which may reflect a read error. The rearrangement joins TRBV29-1 to TRBJ1-2; unclear D gene. The CDR3 spans 11 residues. From germline, CDR1 is SQVTM and CDR2 ANQGSEA. The CDR3 here is CSAETHRGYTF. The CDR3 DNA is TGCAGCGCTGAAACACACAGAGGCTACACCTTC.

This clonotype was seen ten or more times. This chain links TRBV7-2 with TRBJ2-5, with TRBD2 matching 7 bases. The CDR3 contains 14 residues. Germline V gene sequence: CDR1 SGHTA, CDR2 FQGNSA. J lost 7 bases, V lost 5 bases, and 10 bases had no gene match. CDR3 amino acids: CASSAGLVRGTQYF. The CDR3 region has the DNA TGTGCCAGCAGCGCTGGACTAGTAAGGGGGACCCAGTACTTC.

The V call is TRBV4-2, the J call TRBJ2-1, with 10 nucleotides matching TRBD2. Trimming took 3 bases from V and 4 from J; bases not matched to a gene: 9. There are 17 residues in the CDR3. The germline gives CDR1 LGHNA, CDR2 YNFKEQ. CDR3 bases: TGTGCCAGCAGCCATGACCTTAGCGGGGGGACTTACAATGAGCAGTTCTTC. Translating it yields CASSHDLSGGTYNEQFF.

This clonotype has at least ten counts. The V gene is TRBV7-2, the J gene TRBJ2-5; 13 positions match TRBD2. Germline V gene data show CDR1 as SGHTA and CDR2 as FQGNSA. This CDR3 comprises 16 residues. J was trimmed by 5 bases and V by 6 bases; bases with no gene match: 9. The CDR3 coding sequence is TGTGCCAGCAGACAGACTAGCGGGGGGTCCGGCGAGACCCAGTACTTC. Amino acids: CASRQTSGGSGETQYF.

At least ten counts were recorded for this clonotype. The rearrangement uses TRBV12-3 or TRBV12-4 and TRBJ2-3; no clear D gene. This CDR3 has 13 amino acids. V was pared by 6 bases and J by 6 bases, with 13 bases between. This CDR3 reads CASSRLSFDTQYF. CDR3 nucleotide sequence: TGTGCCAGCAGCCGCTTGAGTTTCGATACGCAGTATTTT.

This clonotype was seen at least ten times. The chain uses TRBV6-1 and TRBJ1-1; D uncertain. V was shortened by 5 bases and J by 6 bases, with 16 bases between the two germline ends. Germline V gene lookup returns CDR1 MNHNS and CDR2 SASEGT. The CDR3 length is 14 residues. CDR3 sequence (DNA): TGTGCCAGCAGTAGGATGGAGTTCATTCCTGAAGCTTTCTTT. This codes for CASSRMEFIPEAFF.

The gene calls are TRBV20-1 and TRBJ1-3; D unresolved. CDR1 DFQATT and CDR2 SNEGSKA come from the germline V gene (reference sequence). CDR3 length equals 12 residues. In DNA, the CDR3 is TGCAAACTCCGGGGTCCTGGAAACACCATATATTTT. Amino acids: CKLRGPGNTIYF.

The chain recombines TRBV5-1 with TRBJ1-5; 7 bases are a match to TRBD1. V lost 5 bases to trimming and J lost 8 bases; unmatched junction nucleotides: 13. The length of the CDR3 is 15 residues. Germline loops: CDR1 SGHRS, CDR2 YFSETQ. The CDR3 loop is CASSPLGQRVEPQHF. For the CDR3, the DNA is TGCGCCAGCAGTCCCCTGGGACAGAGAGTGGAGCCCCAGCATTTT.

This clonotype was counted ten times or more. In DNA, the CDR3 is TGTGCCAGCAGTTTAAAAGGGGGTAACAATCAGCCCCAGCATTTT. Translation: CASSLKGGNNQPQHF. The chain is built from TRBV12-3 or TRBV12-4 and TRBJ1-5; TRBD1 might be the D (6 bases). There are 15 residues in the CDR3. Trimming took 2 bases from V and 3 from J, leaving 11 bases between them.

This clonotype was seen many times. J is TRBJ2-3 and V is TRBV6-6; D gene uncertain. The ends were cut back, 5 bases at V and 5 bases at J, with 8 bases in the middle. The CDR3 totals 12 residues. CDR1 is MNHNY and CDR2 is SVGAGI in the germline V gene (reference sequence). CDR3 amino acids: CASSPTEDTQYF. CDR3 sequence (DNA): TGTGCCAGCAGTCCCACTGAAGATACGCAGTATTTT.

Ten or more counts support this clonotype. The V and J genes are TRBV20-1 and TRBJ2-5, with 8 positions matching TRBD1. The germline CDR1 and CDR2 sequences are DFQATT and SNEGSKA (reference sequence). The CDR3 consists of 15 residues. V lost 3 bases to trimming and J lost 1 base; unmatched junction nucleotides: 7. CDR3 in DNA: TGCAGTGCTAGTTTCAGGGGGCGGATCCAAGAGACCCAGTACTTC. Translation gives CSASFRGRIQETQYF.

This clonotype was found many times. V gene TRBV7-2 combines with J gene TRBJ2-5; 7 nucleotides agree with TRBD1. Germline-derived CDR1 and CDR2 are SGHTA and FQGNSA. Unmatched junction bases numbered 3, after V lost 5 bases and J lost 0 bases. CDR3 length equals 14 residues. The CDR3 coding sequence is TGTGCCAGCAGCAAGGACAGGTACCAAGAGACCCAGTACTTC. This translates into CASSKDRYQETQYF.

There are many counts of this clonotype. The V call is TRBV7-9, the J call TRBJ1-2; 8 bases are shared with TRBD1. J gave up 0 bases and V 3 bases, and 3 bases lay outside the gene matches. Germline V CDR1 and CDR2: SEHNR, FQNEAQ (reference sequence). The CDR3 spans 15 residues. In nucleotides, the CDR3 is TGTGCCAGCAGCTTGGGACAGGCGACTAACTATGGCTACACCTTC. This codes for CASSLGQATNYGYTF.

Ten or more counts support this clonotype. This chain uses TRBV7-9 with TRBJ1-2; TRBD1 matches at 7 bases. With 5 bases clipped from V and 1 base from J, the junction kept 7 bases outside the gene matches. The CDR3 is 15 amino acids. Germline V gene data show CDR1 as SEHNR and CDR2 as FQNEAQ (reference sequence). The CDR3 nucleotides are TGTGCCAGCAGCAGGGACAGCCTTATTAACTATGGCTACACCTTC. It codes for CASSRDSLINYGYTF.

Remarks on this clonotype: Possible read error: a much larger clone is one base away. This chain connects TRBV28 to TRBJ2-2; possible D gene TRBD2, 5 bases. V lost 2 bases to trimming and J lost 6 bases, with 7 bases between them. This CDR3 region has 13 residues. In germline, CDR1 is MDHEN, CDR2 SYDVKM. The CDR3 nucleotides are TGTGCCAGCAGTTTAAAGCGGCCCGGGGAGCTGTTTTTT. It codes for CASSLKRPGELFF.

The sample holds many counts of this clonotype. The genes are TRBV4-1 and TRBJ1-2, with 12 positions matching TRBD1. V lost 3 bases, J lost 4 bases, and 9 bases stayed unmatched. Germline values: CDR1 MGHRA, CDR2 YSYEKL. The CDR3 runs 17 residues. The CDR3 loop reads CASSHLGQGAGGYGYTF. The CDR3 DNA reads TGCGCCAGCAGCCACTTGGGACAGGGGGCAGGCGGCTATGGCTACACCTTC.

The chain is built from TRBV6-1 and TRBJ1-5, with TRBD1 as a possible D gene (5 bases). V was shortened by 6 bases and J by 6 bases, with 18 bases between the two germline ends. CDR3 length equals 15 residues. Germline-derived CDR1 and CDR2 are MNHNS and SASEGT. The CDR3 sequence: CASSPRGSLLQPQHF. The CDR3 DNA reads TGTGCCAGCAGCCCACGGGGGAGTTTACTTCAGCCCCAGCATTTT.

This clonotype turned up a few times. V gene TRBV20-1 combines with J gene TRBJ2-6; tentative D call: TRBD1 (6 bases). Germline V gives CDR1 DFQATT, CDR2 SNEGSKA (reference sequence). The CDR3 totals 17 residues. Deletions cut 0 bases from V and 0 bases from J, with 12 bases between. This CDR3 reads CSARDPGRGSGANVLTF. The CDR3 DNA reads TGCAGTGCTAGAGATCCGGGCAGGGGCTCTGGGGCCAACGTCCTGACTTTC.

The rearrangement joins TRBV3-1 to TRBJ2-7; 9 nucleotides line up with TRBD1. CDR3 length: 13 amino acids. V was pared by 3 bases and J by 3 bases, with 0 bases of the junction left unmatched. Germline V gives CDR1 LGHDT, CDR2 YNNKEL (reference sequence). The CDR3 DNA reads TGTGCCAGCAGCCAGGGACAGGGCTACGAGCAGTACGTC. Protein: CASSQGQGYEQYV.

In its sample, this clonotype was seen many times. The chain joins TRBV6-6 to TRBJ2-7, with TRBD2 as a possible D gene (7 bases). V lost 3 bases and J 3 bases, leaving 18 bases between the germline ends. Germline V CDR1 and CDR2: MNHNY, SVGAGI (reference sequence). The length of the CDR3 is 16 residues. In DNA form, the CDR3 reads TGTGCCAGCAGTTATTGCGGGGGCAGGGTATGCTACGAGCAGTACGTC. Its translation is CASSYCGGRVCYEQYV.

The table lists this clonotype with many counts. The CDR3 DNA reads TGTGCCAGCAGCCGCCCCGGGGCGGGGTCTAGCACAGATACGCAGTATTTT. Protein sequence: CASSRPGAGSSTDTQYF. The rearrangement uses TRBV14 and TRBJ2-3, with D tentatively TRBD2 (6 bases). Germline CDR1 is SGHDN and CDR2 is FVKESK. The CDR3 totals 17 residues. Trimming stripped 4 bases from V and 0 bases from J, with 17 bases between.